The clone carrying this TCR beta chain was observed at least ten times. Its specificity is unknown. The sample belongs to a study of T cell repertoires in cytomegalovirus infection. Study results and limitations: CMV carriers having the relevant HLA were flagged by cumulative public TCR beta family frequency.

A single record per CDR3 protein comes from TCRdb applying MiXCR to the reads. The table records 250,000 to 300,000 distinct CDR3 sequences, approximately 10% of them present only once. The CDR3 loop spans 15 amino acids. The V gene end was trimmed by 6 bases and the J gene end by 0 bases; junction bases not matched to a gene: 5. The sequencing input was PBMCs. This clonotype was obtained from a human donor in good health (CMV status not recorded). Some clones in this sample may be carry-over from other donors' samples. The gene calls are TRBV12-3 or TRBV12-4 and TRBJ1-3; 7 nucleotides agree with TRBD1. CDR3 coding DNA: TGTGCCAGCAGGACCGGGACAGACTCTGGAAACACCATATATTTT. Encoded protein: CASRTGTDSGNTIYF.